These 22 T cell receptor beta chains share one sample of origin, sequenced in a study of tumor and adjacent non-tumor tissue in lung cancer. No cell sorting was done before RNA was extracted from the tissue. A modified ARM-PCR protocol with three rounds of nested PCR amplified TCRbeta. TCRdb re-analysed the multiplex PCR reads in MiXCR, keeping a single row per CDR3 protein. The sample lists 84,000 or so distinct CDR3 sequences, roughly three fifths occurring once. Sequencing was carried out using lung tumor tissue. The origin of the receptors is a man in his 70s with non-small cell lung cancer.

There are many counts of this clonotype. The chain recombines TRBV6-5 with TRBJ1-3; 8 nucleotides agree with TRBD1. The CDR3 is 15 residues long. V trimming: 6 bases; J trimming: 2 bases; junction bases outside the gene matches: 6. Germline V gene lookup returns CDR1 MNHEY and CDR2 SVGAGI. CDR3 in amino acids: CASSRTGSPGNTIYF. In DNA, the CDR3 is TGTGCCAGCAGCAGGACAGGGAGCCCTGGAAACACCATATATTTT.

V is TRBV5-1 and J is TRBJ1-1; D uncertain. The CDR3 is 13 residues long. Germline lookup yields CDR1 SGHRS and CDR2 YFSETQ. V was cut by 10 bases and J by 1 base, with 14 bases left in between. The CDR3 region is CACSGWGNTEAFF. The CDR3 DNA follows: TGCGCCTGTAGCGGATGGGGGAACACTGAAGCTTTCTTT.

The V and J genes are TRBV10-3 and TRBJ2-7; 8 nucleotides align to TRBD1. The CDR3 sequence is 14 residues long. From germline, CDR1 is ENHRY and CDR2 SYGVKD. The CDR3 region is CVISYDRGPYEQYF. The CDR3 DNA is TGTGTTATCAGTTACGACAGGGGCCCCTACGAGCAGTACTTC.

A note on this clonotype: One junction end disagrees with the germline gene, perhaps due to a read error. DNA for the CDR3: TGTGCCAGCAACTTAGATTCAGGGTCGGGGGAGACCCAGTACTTT. Protein: CASNLDSGSGETQYF. The V call is TRBV11-3, the J call TRBJ2-5, with a weak D call TRBD2 (6 bases). Germline CDR1 reads SGHNT; CDR2 reads YENEEA. The length of the CDR3 is 15 residues.

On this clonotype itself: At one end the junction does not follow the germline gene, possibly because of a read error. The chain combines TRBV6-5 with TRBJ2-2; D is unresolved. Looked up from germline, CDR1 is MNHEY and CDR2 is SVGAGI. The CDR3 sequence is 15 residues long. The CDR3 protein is CVSRTRKPNTGELFF. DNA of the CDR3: TGTGTCAGCAGAACCAGGAAACCAAACACCGGGGAGCTGTTTTTT.

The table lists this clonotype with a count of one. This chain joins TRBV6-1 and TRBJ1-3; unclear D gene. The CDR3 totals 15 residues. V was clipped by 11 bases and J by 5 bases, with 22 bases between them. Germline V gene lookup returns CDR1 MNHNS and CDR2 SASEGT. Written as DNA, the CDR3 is TGTGCCGGACGTACCACAGAGGTGAGGAGAAACACCATATATTTT. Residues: CAGRTTEVRRNTIYF.

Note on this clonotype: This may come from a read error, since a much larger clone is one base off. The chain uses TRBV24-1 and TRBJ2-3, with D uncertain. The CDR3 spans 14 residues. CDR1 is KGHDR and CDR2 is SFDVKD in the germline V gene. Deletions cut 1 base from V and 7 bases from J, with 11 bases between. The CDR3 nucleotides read TGTGCCACCAGTGATTTCGGCCGCGCAAATACGCAGTATTTT. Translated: CATSDFGRANTQYF.

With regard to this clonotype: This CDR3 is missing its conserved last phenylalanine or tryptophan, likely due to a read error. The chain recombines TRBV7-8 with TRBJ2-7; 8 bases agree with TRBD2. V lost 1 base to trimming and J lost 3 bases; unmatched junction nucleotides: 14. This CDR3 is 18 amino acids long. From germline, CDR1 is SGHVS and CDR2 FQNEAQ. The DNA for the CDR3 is TGTGCCAGCAGCTTAGGGGCTAACGGGGGGGCCGGGGTCTACGAGCAGTACCTC. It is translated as CASSLGANGGAGVYEQYL.

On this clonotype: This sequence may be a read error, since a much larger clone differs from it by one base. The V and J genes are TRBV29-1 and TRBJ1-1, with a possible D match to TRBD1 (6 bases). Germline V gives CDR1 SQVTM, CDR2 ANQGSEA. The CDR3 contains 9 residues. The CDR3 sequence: CSSGQPASF. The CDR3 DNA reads TGCAGCTCCGGACAGCCTGCTTCCTTT.

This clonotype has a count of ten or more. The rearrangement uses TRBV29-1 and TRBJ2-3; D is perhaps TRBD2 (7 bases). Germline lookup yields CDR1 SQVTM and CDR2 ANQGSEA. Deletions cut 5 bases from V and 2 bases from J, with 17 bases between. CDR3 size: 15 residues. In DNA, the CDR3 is TGCAGCGTTTCAGGCGGGGGCGGCTTCACAGATACGCAGTATTTT. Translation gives CSVSGGGGFTDTQYF.

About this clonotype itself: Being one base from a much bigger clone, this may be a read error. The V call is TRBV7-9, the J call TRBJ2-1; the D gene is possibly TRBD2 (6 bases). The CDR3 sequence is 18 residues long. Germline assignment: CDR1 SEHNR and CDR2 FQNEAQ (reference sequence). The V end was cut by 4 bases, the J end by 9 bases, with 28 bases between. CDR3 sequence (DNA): TGTGCCAGCAGCTCCCTCCCCTCCGGGACTCAAAACGGAGTTGAGCAGTTCTTC. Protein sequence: CASSSLPSGTQNGVEQFF.

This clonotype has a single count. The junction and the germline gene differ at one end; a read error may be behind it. The CDR3 region has the DNA TGCAACGGGGGACACCAAGCCGGTGAGCTGTTTTTT. This encodes CNGGHQAGELFF. The V gene is TRBV29-1, the J gene TRBJ2-2; D is perhaps TRBD1 or TRBD2 (6 bases each). The CDR3 runs to 12 residues. CDR1 is SQVTM and CDR2 is ANQGSEA in the germline V gene.

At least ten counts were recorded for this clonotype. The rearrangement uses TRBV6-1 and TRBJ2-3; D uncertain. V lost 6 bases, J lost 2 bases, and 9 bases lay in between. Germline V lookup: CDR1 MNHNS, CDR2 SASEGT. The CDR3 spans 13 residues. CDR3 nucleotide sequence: TGTGCCAGCAGAGACTTATCCACAGATACGCAGTATTTT. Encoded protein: CASRDLSTDTQYF.

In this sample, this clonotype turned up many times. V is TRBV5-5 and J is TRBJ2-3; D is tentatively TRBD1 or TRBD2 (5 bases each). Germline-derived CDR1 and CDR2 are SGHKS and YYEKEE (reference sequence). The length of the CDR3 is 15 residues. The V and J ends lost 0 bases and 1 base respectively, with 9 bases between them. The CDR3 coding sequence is TGTGCCAGCAGCTTGGGGGGACGCCGCACAGATACGCAGTATTTT. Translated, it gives CASSLGGRRTDTQYF. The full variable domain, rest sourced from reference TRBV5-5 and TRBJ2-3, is DAGVTQSPTHLIKTRGQQVTLRCSPISGHKSVSWYQQVLGQGPQFIFQYYEKEERGRGNFPDRFSARQFPNYSSELNVNALLLGDSALYLCASSLGGRRTDTQYFGPGTRLTVL.

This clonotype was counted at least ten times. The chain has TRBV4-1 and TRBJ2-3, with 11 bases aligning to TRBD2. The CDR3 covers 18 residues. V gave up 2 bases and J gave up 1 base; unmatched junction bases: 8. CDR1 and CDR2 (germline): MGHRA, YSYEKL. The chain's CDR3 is CASSQFYRGLAGTDTQYF. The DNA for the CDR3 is TGCGCCAGCAGCCAATTTTATCGGGGACTAGCGGGCACAGATACGCAGTATTTT.

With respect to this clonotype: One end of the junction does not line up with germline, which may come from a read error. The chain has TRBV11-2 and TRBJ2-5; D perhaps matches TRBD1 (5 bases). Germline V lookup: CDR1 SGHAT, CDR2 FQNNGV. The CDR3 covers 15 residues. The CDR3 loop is CAISWTRTCQETQCF. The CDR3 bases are TGTGCCATCAGCTGGACCAGGACATGCCAAGAGACCCAGTGCTTC.

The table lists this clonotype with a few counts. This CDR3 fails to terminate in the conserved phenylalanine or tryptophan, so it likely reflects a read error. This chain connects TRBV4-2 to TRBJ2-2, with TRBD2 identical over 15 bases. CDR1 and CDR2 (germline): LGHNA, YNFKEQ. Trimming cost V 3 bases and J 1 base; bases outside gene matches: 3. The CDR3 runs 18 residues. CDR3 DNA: TGTGCCAGCAGCCATCCGGGACTAGCGGGAGGGAACACCGGGGAGCTGTTTCTT. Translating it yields CASSHPGLAGGNTGELFL.

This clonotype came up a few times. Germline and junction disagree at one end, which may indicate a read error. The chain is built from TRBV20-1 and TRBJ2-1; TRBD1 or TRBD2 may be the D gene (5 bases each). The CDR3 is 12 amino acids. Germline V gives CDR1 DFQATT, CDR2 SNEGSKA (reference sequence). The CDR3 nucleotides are TGCAATGCTAGAGGGACGGTGAGAGAGCAGTTCTTC. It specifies CNARGTVREQFF.

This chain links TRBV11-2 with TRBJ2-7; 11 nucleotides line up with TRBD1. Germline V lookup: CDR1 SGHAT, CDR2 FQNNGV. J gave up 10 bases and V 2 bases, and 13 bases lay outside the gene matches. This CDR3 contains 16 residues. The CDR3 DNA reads TGTGCCAGCAGCTTACCCGGGACAGGGGGAATCGATGATCAGTACTTC. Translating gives CASSLPGTGGIDDQYF.

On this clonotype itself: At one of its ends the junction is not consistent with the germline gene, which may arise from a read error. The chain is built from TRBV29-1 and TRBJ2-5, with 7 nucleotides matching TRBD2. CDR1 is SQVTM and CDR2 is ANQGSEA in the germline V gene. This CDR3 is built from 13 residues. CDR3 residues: CSVRLAGVEIQYF. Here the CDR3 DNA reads TGCAGCGTTCGACTGGCGGGGGTAGAGATCCAGTACTTC.

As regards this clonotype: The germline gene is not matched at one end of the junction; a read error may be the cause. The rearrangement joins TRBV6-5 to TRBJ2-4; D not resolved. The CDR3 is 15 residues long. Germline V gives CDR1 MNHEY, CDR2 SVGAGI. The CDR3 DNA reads TGTGCTAGCAGTCTGCTTATTAGAGTCAAAAACATTCAGTACTTC. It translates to CASSLLIRVKNIQYF.

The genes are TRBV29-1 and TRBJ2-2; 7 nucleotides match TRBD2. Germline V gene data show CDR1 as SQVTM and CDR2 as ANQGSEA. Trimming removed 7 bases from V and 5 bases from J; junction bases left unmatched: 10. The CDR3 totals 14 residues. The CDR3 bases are TGCAGCGCCCGACTAGCCTCGAGTACCGGGGAGCTGTTTTTT. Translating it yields CSARLASSTGELFF.